The 5 T cell receptor beta chains below were found in one sample sequenced in a study of long-term antiretroviral therapy in people with HIV. The libraries were made with immunoSEQ v3.0 at survey level. Assay used: immunoSEQ multiplex PCR; TCRdb lists only in-frame clones, some missing. The repertoire consists of roughly 29,000 clones, with 90% to 95% occurring once and the leading ten covering roughly 8%. Sequenced material: unsorted PBMCs, taken 6.3 years after starting antiretroviral therapy. Receptor source: a man aged 25 to 40 with HIV.

The chain combines TRBV5-6 with TRBJ1-1; no firm D call. V lost 0 bases, J lost 0 bases, and 6 bases lay in between. CDR1 is SGHDT, CDR2 YYEEEE, per germline. The CDR3 length is 14 residues. The CDR3 DNA is TGTGCCAGCAGCTTGGAGGGCATGAACACTGAAGCTTTCTTT. Translated: CASSLEGMNTEAFF. The full variable domain, in which reference TRBV5-6 and TRBJ1-1 provide the parts outside the CDR3, is DAGVTQSPTHLIKTRGQQVTLRCSPKSGHDTVSWYQQALGQGPQFIFQYYEEEERQRGNFPDRFSGHQFPNYSSELNVNALLLGDSALYLCASSLEGMNTEAFFGQGTRLTVV.

CDR3: CASSLDIMNTEAFF. The CDR3 DNA sequence: TGTGCCAGCTCTCTGGACATCATGAACACTGAAGCTTTCTTT. The chain is built from TRBV18 and TRBJ1-1; weak D call: TRBD1 (5 bases). V lost 6 bases and J 0 bases, leaving 11 bases between the germline ends. CDR3 size: 14 residues. CDR1 and CDR2 from the germline V gene are KGHSH and LQKENI.

Points on this clone: The same CDR3 can be traced to other DNA sequences in this sample. The chain links TRBV5-1 to TRBJ2-5; D might be TRBD1 or TRBD2, each matching 5 bases. The length of the CDR3 is 13 residues. Trimming removed 0 bases at V and 4 bases at J, with 7 bases between. Germline-derived CDR1 and CDR2 are SGHRS and YFSETQ. The CDR3 spells CASSLGGRETQYF. CDR3 DNA: TGCGCCAGCAGCTTGGGGGGGAGAGAGACCCAGTACTTC.

V usage is TRBV18 and J usage is TRBJ1-2; 7 bases are shared with TRBD1. The CDR3 covers 14 residues. J lost 4 bases, V lost 3 bases, and 5 bases had no gene match. The germline V gene encodes CDR1 KGHSH and CDR2 LQKENI. The CDR3 spells CASSPDRSGYGYTF. Written as DNA, the CDR3 is TGTGCCAGCTCACCGGACAGGAGTGGCTATGGCTACACCTTC.

The rearrangement joins TRBV7-2 to TRBJ1-5; tentatively, D is TRBD1 (5 bases). This CDR3 region has 15 residues. The V end was cut by 4 bases, the J end by 5 bases, with 15 bases between. Germline CDR1 SGHTA, CDR2 FQGNSA. CDR3 sequence: CASSSQGGGDQPQHF. CDR3 sequence (DNA): TGTGCCAGCAGCTCCCAGGGCGGGGGGGATCAGCCCCAGCATTTT. The full variable domain, completed using reference TRBV7-2 and TRBJ1-5, is GAGVSQSPSNKVTEKGKDVELRCDPISGHTALYWYRQSLGQGLEFLIYFQGNSAPDKSGLPSDRFSAERTGGSVSTLTIQRTQQEDSAVYLCASSSQGGGDQPQHFGDGTRLSIL.